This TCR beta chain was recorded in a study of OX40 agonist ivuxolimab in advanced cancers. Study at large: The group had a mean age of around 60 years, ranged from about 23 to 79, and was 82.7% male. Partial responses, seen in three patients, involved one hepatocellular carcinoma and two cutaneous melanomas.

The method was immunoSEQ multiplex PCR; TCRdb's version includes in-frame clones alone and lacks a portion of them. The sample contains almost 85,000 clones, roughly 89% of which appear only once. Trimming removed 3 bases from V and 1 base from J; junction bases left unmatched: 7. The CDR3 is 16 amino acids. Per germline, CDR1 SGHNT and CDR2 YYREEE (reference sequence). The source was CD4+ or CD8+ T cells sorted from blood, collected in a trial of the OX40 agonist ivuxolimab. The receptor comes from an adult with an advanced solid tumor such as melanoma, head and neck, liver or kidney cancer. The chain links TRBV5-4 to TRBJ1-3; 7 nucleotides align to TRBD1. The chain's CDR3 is CASSSRQGGSGNTIYF. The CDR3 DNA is TGTGCCAGCAGCTCACGACAGGGCGGGTCTGGAAACACCATATATTTT.